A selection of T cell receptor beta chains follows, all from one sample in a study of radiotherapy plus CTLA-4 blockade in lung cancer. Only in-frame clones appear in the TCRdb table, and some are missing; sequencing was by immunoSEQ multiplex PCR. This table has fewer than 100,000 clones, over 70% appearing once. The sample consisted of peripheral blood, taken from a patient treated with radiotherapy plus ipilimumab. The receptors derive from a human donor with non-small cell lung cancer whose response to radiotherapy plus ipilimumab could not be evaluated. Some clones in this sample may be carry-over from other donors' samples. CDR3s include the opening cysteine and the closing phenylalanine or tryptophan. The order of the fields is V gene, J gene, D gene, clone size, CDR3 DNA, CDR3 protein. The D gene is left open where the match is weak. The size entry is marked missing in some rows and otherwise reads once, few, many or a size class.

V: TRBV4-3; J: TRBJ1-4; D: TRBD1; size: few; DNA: TGCGCCAGCAGCCAAGGGTCGGGGGACAGGCTGTTTTTT; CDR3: CASSQGSGDRLFF
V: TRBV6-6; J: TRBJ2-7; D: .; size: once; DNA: TGTGCCAGCAGTGCTGCGTCCGCCTACGAGCAGTACTTC; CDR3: CASSAASAYEQYF
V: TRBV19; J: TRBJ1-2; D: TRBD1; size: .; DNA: TGTGCCAGTAGTAAAGACAGGGTGGCCTATGGCTACACCTTC; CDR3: CASSKDRVAYGYTF
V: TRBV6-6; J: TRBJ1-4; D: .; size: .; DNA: TGTGCCAGCAGAACCGGGGGGGGTAGTGAAAAACTGTTTTTT; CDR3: CASRTGGGSEKLFF
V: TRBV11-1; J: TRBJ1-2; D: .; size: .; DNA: TGTGCCAGCAGCGGGAGCTTGGCCTATGGCTACACCTTC; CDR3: CASSGSLAYGYTF
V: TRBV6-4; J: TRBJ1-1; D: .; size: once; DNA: TGTGCCAGCAGGACCGAGGGACAATTGAACACTGAAGCTTTCTTT; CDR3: CASRTEGQLNTEAFF
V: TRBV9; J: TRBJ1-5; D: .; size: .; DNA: TGTGCCAGCAGCGAGGGATCAGGGGGCAATCAGCCCCAGCATTTT; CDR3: CASSEGSGGNQPQHF
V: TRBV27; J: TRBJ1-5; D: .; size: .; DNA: TGTGCCAGCAGTCTACAGGGAAATCAGCCCCAGCATTTT; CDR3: CASSLQGNQPQHF
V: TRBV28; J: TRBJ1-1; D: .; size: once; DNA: TGTGCCAGCAGTTTATTGGACAGCCTCAACACTGAAGCTTTCTTT; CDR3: CASSLLDSLNTEAFF
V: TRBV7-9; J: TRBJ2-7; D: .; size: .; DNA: TGTGCCAGCGTGGCCAGGGGGGATTCCTACGAGCAGTACTTC; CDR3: CASVARGDSYEQYF
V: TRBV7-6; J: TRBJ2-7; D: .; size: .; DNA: TGTGCCAGCAGCCTCCTCGCGGGGCCCTCCTACGAGCAGTACTTC; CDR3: CASSLLAGPSYEQYF
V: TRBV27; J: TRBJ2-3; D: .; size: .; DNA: TGTGCCAGCAGCCTAGAAGGGGGGGGCAAGTTGTCCACAGATACGCAGTATTTT; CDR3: CASSLEGGGKLSTDTQYF
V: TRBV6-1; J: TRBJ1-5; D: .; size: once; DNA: TGTGCCAGCAGCGCCCCTACCAGGGGTCTACAGCCCCAGCATTTT; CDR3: CASSAPTRGLQPQHF
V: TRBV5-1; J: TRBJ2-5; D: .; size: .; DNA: TGCGCCAGCAGCTTGGTACAGGGAGGGGAGACCCAGTACTTC; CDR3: CASSLVQGGETQYF
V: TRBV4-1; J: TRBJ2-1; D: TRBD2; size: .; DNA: TGCGCCAGCAGCCAAGGCGGGGGGGCCCATCGGAATGAGCAGTTCTTC; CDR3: CASSQGGGAHRNEQFF
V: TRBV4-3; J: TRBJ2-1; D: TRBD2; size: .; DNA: TGCGCCAGCAGCCTGCGGTTTGCGGGGGGGTATACTGAGCAGTTCTTC; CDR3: CASSLRFAGGYTEQFF
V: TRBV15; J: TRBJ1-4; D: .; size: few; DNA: TGTGCCACCAGCCCCCCACAGCGGGGAGCAACTAATGAAAAACTGTTTTTT; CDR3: CATSPPQRGATNEKLFF
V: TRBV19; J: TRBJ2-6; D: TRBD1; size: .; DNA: TGTGCCAGTAGTATCGCGACAGGGTTTGGATCTGGGGCCAACGTCCTGACTTTC; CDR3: CASSIATGFGSGANVLTF
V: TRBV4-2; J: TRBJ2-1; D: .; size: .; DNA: TGTGCCAGCAGCCCCTCTGGGACTGTTATTGTTTACAATGAGCAGTTCTTC; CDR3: CASSPSGTVIVYNEQFF
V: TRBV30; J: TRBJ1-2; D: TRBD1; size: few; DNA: TGTGCCTGGACTGGACAGGGGGCAGAAGGCTACACCTTC; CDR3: CAWTGQGAEGYTF
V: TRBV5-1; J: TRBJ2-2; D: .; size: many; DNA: TGCGCCAGCAGCTTGCGTCAGTCGAACACCGGGGAGCTGTTTTTT; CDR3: CASSLRQSNTGELFF
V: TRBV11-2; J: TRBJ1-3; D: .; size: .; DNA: TGTGCCAGCAGCTCCTCCCCTGGAAACACCATATATTTT; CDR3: CASSSSPGNTIYF
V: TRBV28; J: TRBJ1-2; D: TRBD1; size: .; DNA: TGTGCCAGCAGTCTCAGGGGGCCCTATGGCTACACCTTC; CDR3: CASSLRGPYGYTF
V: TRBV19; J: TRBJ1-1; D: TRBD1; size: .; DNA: TGTGCCAGTAGTATAAGACAGGGTTGGAACCCATTGAACACTGAAGCTTTCTTT; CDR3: CASSIRQGWNPLNTEAFF
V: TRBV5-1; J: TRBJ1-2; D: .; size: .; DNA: TGCGCCAGCAGCTTGGGTGGCACGGGAACCCATGGCTACACCTTC; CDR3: CASSLGGTGTHGYTF
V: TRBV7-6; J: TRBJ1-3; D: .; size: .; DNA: TGTGCCAGCAGCATACATCTCAAAGGGGCTGGAAACACCATATATTTT; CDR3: CASSIHLKGAGNTIYF
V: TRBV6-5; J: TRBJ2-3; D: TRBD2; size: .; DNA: TGTGCCAGCAGCACTAGCGTTTCTAGCACAGATACGCAGTATTTT; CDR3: CASSTSVSSTDTQYF
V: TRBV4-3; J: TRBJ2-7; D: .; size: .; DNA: TGCGCCAGCAGCCAAGCGTCAGGGGAAAGGTACGAGCAGTACTTC; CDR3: CASSQASGERYEQYF
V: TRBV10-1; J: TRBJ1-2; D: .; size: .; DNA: TGCGCCAGCAGTGAGTCCCTCCCAGGGGAAGGGAACTATGGCTACACCTTC; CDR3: CASSESLPGEGNYGYTF
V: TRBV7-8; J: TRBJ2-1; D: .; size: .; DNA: TGTGCCAGCACGCGGAATTACAATGAGCAGTTCTTC; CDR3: CASTRNYNEQFF
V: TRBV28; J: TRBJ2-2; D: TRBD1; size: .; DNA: TGTGCCAGCAATTTACGGACAGGAGCCACCGGGGAGCTGTTTTTT; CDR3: CASNLRTGATGELFF
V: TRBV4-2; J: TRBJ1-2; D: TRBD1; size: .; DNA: TGTGCCAGCAGCGCCTCCGGGACAGGGGAAGGTTTGGGTGGCTACACCTTC; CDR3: CASSASGTGEGLGGYTF
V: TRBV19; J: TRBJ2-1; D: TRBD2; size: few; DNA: TGTGCCAGTAGTATAGAAGGGACTAACAATGAGCAGTTCTTC; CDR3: CASSIEGTNNEQFF
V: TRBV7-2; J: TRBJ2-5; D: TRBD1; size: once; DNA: TGTGCCAGCAGCTTAGGTACACAGGGGAAGGAGACCCAGTACTTC; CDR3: CASSLGTQGKETQYF
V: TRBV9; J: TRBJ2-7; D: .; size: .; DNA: TGTGCCAGCAGCGTAGTTAGGGGCAGGTATTCGTTCATTTACGAGCAGTACTTC; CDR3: CASSVVRGRYSFIYEQYF
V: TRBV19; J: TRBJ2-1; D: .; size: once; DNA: TGTGCCAGTAGTCTATTAATAGGAGGACTGGTAAGCAATGAGCAGTTCTTC; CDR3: CASSLLIGGLVSNEQFF
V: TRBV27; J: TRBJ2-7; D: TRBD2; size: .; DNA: TGTGCCAGCAGTTCGACCGGGACTAGCGGGAGTTTCGAGCAGTACTTC; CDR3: CASSSTGTSGSFEQYF
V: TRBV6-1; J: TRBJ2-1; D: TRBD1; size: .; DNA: TGTGCCAGCAGTGAGGGACAGGGTGCCGGTAATGAGCAGTTCTTC; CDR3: CASSEGQGAGNEQFF
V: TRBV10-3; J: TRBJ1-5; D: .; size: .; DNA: TGTGCCATCAGTGAGGGAGGGGATCGCAATCAGCCCCAGCATTTT; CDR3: CAISEGGDRNQPQHF
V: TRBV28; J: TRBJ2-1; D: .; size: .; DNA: TGTGCCAGCAGTTTTCGTCCCAATGAGCAGTTCTTC; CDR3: CASSFRPNEQFF
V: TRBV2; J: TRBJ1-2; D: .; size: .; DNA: TGTGCCAGCGATCCAGAAAACTATGGCTACACCTTC; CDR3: CASDPENYGYTF
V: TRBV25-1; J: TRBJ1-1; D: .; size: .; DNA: TGTGCCAGCAGTGCAAGAGGTCGCTTGCTTGAAGCTTTCTTT; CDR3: CASSARGRLLEAFF
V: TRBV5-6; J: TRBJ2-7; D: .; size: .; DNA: TGTGCCAGCAGCTTAGGGGGGGGCTACGAGCAGTACTTC; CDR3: CASSLGGGYEQYF
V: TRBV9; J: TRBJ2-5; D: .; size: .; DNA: TGTGCCAGCAGCGTAGCGGGGGGCTACCAAGAGACCCAGTACTTC; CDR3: CASSVAGGYQETQYF
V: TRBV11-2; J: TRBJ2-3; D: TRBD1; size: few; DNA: TGTGCCAGCAGCTTAGAAAGGGGGCTGGTTACGCAGTATTTT; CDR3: CASSLERGLVTQYF
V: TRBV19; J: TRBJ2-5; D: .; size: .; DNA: TGTGCCAGTAGTATCGGCAGGATGGTTGGAGAGACCCAGTACTTC; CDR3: CASSIGRMVGETQYF
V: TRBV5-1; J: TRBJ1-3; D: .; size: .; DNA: TGCGCCAGCAGCCCCCAATCTCCCCTCGAGCCTGGAAACACCATATATTTT; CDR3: CASSPQSPLEPGNTIYF